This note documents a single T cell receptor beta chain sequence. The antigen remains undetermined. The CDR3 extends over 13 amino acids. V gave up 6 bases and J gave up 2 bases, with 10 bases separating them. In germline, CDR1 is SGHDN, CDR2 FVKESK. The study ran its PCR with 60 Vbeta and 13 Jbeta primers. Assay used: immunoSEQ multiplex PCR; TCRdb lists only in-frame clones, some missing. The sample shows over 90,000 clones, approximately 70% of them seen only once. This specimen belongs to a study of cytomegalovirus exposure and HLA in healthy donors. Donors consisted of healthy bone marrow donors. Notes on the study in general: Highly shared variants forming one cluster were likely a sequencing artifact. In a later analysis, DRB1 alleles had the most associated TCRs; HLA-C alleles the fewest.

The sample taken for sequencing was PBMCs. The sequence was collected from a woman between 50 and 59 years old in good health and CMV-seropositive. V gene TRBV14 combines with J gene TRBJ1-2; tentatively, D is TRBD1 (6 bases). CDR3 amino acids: CASRKGGNYGYTF. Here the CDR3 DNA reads TGTGCCAGCAGAAAGGGGGGGAACTATGGCTACACCTTC.